This T cell receptor (beta chain) came from a study of T cells in localized non-small cell lung cancer. Sequencing was performed with immunoSEQ multiplex PCR; in TCRdb, only in-frame clones are kept and a portion is missing. The repertoire holds about 24,000 clones, with 89% as singletons. CDR3 length: 16 residues. The ends lost 1 base at V and 0 bases at J; junction bases unmatched: 3. The germline gives CDR1 LGHNA, CDR2 YNFKEQ. The chain recombines TRBV4-2 with TRBJ2-1, with TRBD1 identical over 7 bases. The source of this sequence is a man between 35 and 75 years old with stage I squamous cell lung carcinoma. This specimen consisted of peripheral blood, obtained before any cancer treatment. The CDR3 nucleotides read TGTGCCAGCAGCCAAGTCGGGGACAGCTCCTACAATGAGCAGTTCTTC. As protein: CASSQVGDSSYNEQFF.